This is a list of T cell receptor beta chains from one sample in a study of vaccination and CD4 T cells after COVID-19. MiXCR, run by TCRdb on the PCR reads, gives a single entry per CDR3 protein. The sample has around 20,000 distinct CDR3 sequences, roughly 31% seen once. Their antigen targets remain unknown. Input material: cultured CD4+ T cells from blood. The receptors here all came from a human donor with COVID-19. CDR3s include the opening cysteine and the closing phenylalanine or tryptophan. The order of the fields is D gene, J gene, clone size, V gene, CDR3 protein, CDR3 DNA. The D gene is left open where the match is weak. Size is stated for part of the rows, as once, few or many counts, or as a class when the clone is expanded.

D gene: NA; J gene: TRBJ1-1; clone size: few; V gene: TRBV29-1; CDR3 protein: CSATLGLGRMNTEAFF; CDR3 DNA: TGCAGCGCTACCCTCGGGTTAGGAAGAATGAACACTGAAGCTTTCTTT
D gene: TRBD2; J gene: TRBJ2-4; clone size: few; V gene: TRBV6-1; CDR3 protein: CASSEGWASGGAGAKNIQYF; CDR3 DNA: TGTGCCAGCAGTGAAGGTTGGGCTAGCGGGGGGGCCGGTGCCAAAAACATTCAGTACTTC
D gene: NA; J gene: TRBJ1-2; clone size: few; V gene: TRBV29-1; CDR3 protein: CSTRWDYGYTF; CDR3 DNA: TGCAGCACCCGGTGGGATTATGGCTACACCTTC
D gene: NA; J gene: TRBJ1-2; clone size: NA; V gene: TRBV21-1; CDR3 protein: CASRYPGMFRPSHTF; CDR3 DNA: TGTGCCAGCAGATACCCGGGTATGTTTCGGCCGTCCCACACCTTC
D gene: NA; J gene: TRBJ2-3; clone size: few; V gene: TRBV7-2; CDR3 protein: CASSSDHWGLSTDTQYF; CDR3 DNA: TGTGCCAGCAGCTCGGATCATTGGGGCCTTAGCACAGATACGCAGTATTTT
D gene: NA; J gene: TRBJ2-1; clone size: NA; V gene: TRBV12-3/TRBV12-4; CDR3 protein: CASSWGRGVYNEQFF; CDR3 DNA: TGTGCCAGCAGTTGGGGCAGGGGTGTGTACAATGAGCAGTTCTTC
D gene: TRBD1; J gene: TRBJ1-1; clone size: NA; V gene: TRBV6-5; CDR3 protein: CASSFRTGVATKAFF; CDR3 DNA: TGTGCCAGCAGTTTCCGGACAGGGGTGGCCACTAAAGCTTTCTTT
D gene: TRBD2; J gene: TRBJ2-5; clone size: few; V gene: TRBV7-2; CDR3 protein: CASSLKGTSAQETQYF; CDR3 DNA: TGTGCCAGCAGCTTAAAGGGGACTAGCGCCCAAGAGACCCAGTACTTC
D gene: TRBD1; J gene: TRBJ1-1; clone size: few; V gene: TRBV5-4; CDR3 protein: CASSFGGGQRFAEAFF; CDR3 DNA: TGTGCCAGCAGCTTTGGGGGGGGACAGAGGTTCGCTGAAGCTTTCTTT
D gene: TRBD1; J gene: TRBJ1-2; clone size: medium-sized; V gene: TRBV6-1; CDR3 protein: CASSPITGTGVNGYTF; CDR3 DNA: TGTGCCAGCAGTCCTATCACGGGGACAGGAGTTAATGGCTACACCTTC
D gene: TRBD2; J gene: TRBJ2-3; clone size: NA; V gene: TRBV5-1; CDR3 protein: CASSPTSGGAADTQYF; CDR3 DNA: TGCGCCAGCAGTCCGACTAGCGGGGGGGCAGCAGATACGCAGTATTTT
D gene: TRBD1; J gene: TRBJ1-2; clone size: NA; V gene: TRBV20-1; CDR3 protein: CSARATGNYGYTF; CDR3 DNA: TGCAGTGCTAGAGCGACAGGGAACTATGGCTACACCTTC
D gene: NA; J gene: TRBJ2-2; clone size: NA; V gene: TRBV20-1; CDR3 protein: CSARDIRGSKGGELFF; CDR3 DNA: TGCAGTGCTAGAGATATCCGGGGGAGCAAAGGCGGGGAGCTGTTTTTT
D gene: TRBD1; J gene: TRBJ2-4; clone size: NA; V gene: TRBV7-9; CDR3 protein: CASRDTGGGNIQYF; CDR3 DNA: TGTGCCAGCCGCGATACAGGGGGTGGAAACATTCAGTACTTC
D gene: TRBD1; J gene: TRBJ1-5; clone size: NA; V gene: TRBV7-2; CDR3 protein: CASSSGQGNQPQHF; CDR3 DNA: TGTGCCAGCAGCTCGGGACAGGGAAATCAGCCCCAGCATTTT
D gene: TRBD1; J gene: TRBJ2-7; clone size: few; V gene: TRBV10-3; CDR3 protein: CAISGGTGGSSEQYF; CDR3 DNA: TGTGCCATCAGTGGTGGGACAGGGGGATCCTCCGAGCAGTACTTC
D gene: NA; J gene: TRBJ2-7; clone size: few; V gene: TRBV21-1; CDR3 protein: CASSKDDYEQYF; CDR3 DNA: TGTGCCAGCAGCAAAGATGACTACGAGCAGTACTTC
D gene: TRBD2; J gene: TRBJ2-3; clone size: medium-sized; V gene: TRBV7-2; CDR3 protein: CASSPGGYTDTQYF; CDR3 DNA: TGTGCCAGCAGCCCGGGGGGGTACACAGATACGCAGTATTTT
D gene: NA; J gene: TRBJ2-1; clone size: NA; V gene: TRBV15; CDR3 protein: CATSRDLGRVRVGDEQFF; CDR3 DNA: TGTGCCACCAGCAGAGATTTGGGCAGGGTACGGGTTGGGGATGAGCAGTTCTTC
D gene: TRBD1; J gene: TRBJ2-3; clone size: NA; V gene: TRBV28; CDR3 protein: CASPPGGHQGTDTQYF; CDR3 DNA: TGTGCCAGCCCTCCAGGGGGACATCAGGGAACAGATACGCAGTATTTT
D gene: TRBD2; J gene: TRBJ2-2; clone size: medium-sized; V gene: TRBV5-1; CDR3 protein: CASSRGAGGTGELFF; CDR3 DNA: TGCGCCAGCAGCCGAGGAGCGGGGGGCACCGGGGAGCTGTTTTTT
D gene: NA; J gene: TRBJ1-1; clone size: few; V gene: TRBV11-2; CDR3 protein: CASSHQMGRLNTEAFF; CDR3 DNA: TGTGCCAGCAGCCACCAAATGGGACGGTTGAACACTGAAGCTTTCTTT
D gene: NA; J gene: TRBJ2-2; clone size: NA; V gene: TRBV28; CDR3 protein: CASPWGNVENTGELFF; CDR3 DNA: TGTGCCAGCCCTTGGGGGAATGTGGAGAACACCGGGGAGCTGTTTTTT
D gene: TRBD1; J gene: TRBJ1-2; clone size: NA; V gene: TRBV12-3/TRBV12-4; CDR3 protein: CASSGTGSPNYTF; CDR3 DNA: TGTGCCAGCAGTGGGACAGGGTCCCCCAACTACACCTTC
D gene: NA; J gene: TRBJ2-1; clone size: NA; V gene: TRBV20-1; CDR3 protein: CSARDLLNSYNEQFF; CDR3 DNA: TGCAGTGCTAGAGATTTGCTGAATTCCTACAATGAGCAGTTCTTC
D gene: NA; J gene: TRBJ2-5; clone size: few; V gene: TRBV7-2; CDR3 protein: CASSLDLGVPGETQYF; CDR3 DNA: TGTGCCAGCAGCTTAGATTTAGGCGTACCGGGAGAGACCCAGTACTTC
D gene: TRBD2; J gene: TRBJ2-7; clone size: NA; V gene: TRBV11-2; CDR3 protein: CASTSLAGAHEQYF; CDR3 DNA: TGTGCCAGCACCTCCCTAGCGGGGGCCCACGAGCAGTACTTC
D gene: NA; J gene: TRBJ1-2; clone size: NA; V gene: TRBV18; CDR3 protein: CASSELLGRNYGYTF; CDR3 DNA: TGTGCCAGCTCAGAACTTCTCGGAAGAAACTATGGCTACACCTTC
D gene: TRBD1; J gene: TRBJ1-6; clone size: NA; V gene: TRBV20-1; CDR3 protein: CSAGQGSSYNSPLHF; CDR3 DNA: TGCAGTGCGGGACAGGGGAGCTCCTATAATTCACCCCTCCACTTT
D gene: NA; J gene: TRBJ1-5; clone size: few; V gene: TRBV12-3/TRBV12-4; CDR3 protein: CASSRSGAGQPQHF; CDR3 DNA: TGTGCCAGCAGTCGATCAGGGGCCGGTCAGCCCCAGCATTTT
D gene: NA; J gene: TRBJ1-3; clone size: NA; V gene: TRBV12-3/TRBV12-4; CDR3 protein: CASSISDTAGNTIYF; CDR3 DNA: TGTGCCAGCAGTATAAGCGACACAGCTGGAAACACCATATATTTT
D gene: NA; J gene: TRBJ1-2; clone size: few; V gene: TRBV7-9; CDR3 protein: CASSLVLGADYGYTF; CDR3 DNA: TGTGCCAGCAGCTTAGTTCTGGGGGCGGACTATGGCTACACCTTC
D gene: NA; J gene: TRBJ1-1; clone size: NA; V gene: TRBV20-1; CDR3 protein: CSAITVSNRPAEAFF; CDR3 DNA: TGCAGTGCCATAACGGTCTCTAACAGGCCCGCTGAAGCTTTCTTT
D gene: NA; J gene: TRBJ1-5; clone size: NA; V gene: TRBV9; CDR3 protein: CASSPNDGPNQPQHF; CDR3 DNA: TGTGCCAGCAGCCCCAACGATGGTCCCAATCAGCCCCAGCATTTT
D gene: TRBD2; J gene: TRBJ2-1; clone size: NA; V gene: TRBV6-2/TRBV6-3; CDR3 protein: CASRGLAGGFTEQFF; CDR3 DNA: TGTGCCAGCAGAGGGTTAGCGGGGGGTTTCACTGAGCAGTTCTTC
D gene: TRBD1; J gene: TRBJ2-7; clone size: NA; V gene: TRBV19; CDR3 protein: CASSPERDRGRNEQYF; CDR3 DNA: TGTGCCAGTAGTCCAGAACGGGACAGGGGAAGGAACGAGCAGTACTTC
D gene: TRBD2; J gene: TRBJ2-3; clone size: few; V gene: TRBV7-3; CDR3 protein: CASTVAGKVADTQYF; CDR3 DNA: TGTGCCAGCACCGTAGCGGGGAAGGTTGCAGATACGCAGTATTTT
D gene: NA; J gene: TRBJ2-1; clone size: NA; V gene: TRBV20-1; CDR3 protein: CSARDWLARSSYNEQFF; CDR3 DNA: TGCAGTGCTAGAGATTGGCTAGCGCGAAGCTCCTACAATGAGCAGTTCTTC
D gene: NA; J gene: TRBJ1-6; clone size: NA; V gene: TRBV11-3; CDR3 protein: CASSLGQGNNSPLHF; CDR3 DNA: TGTGCCAGCAGCTTAGGTCAGGGGAACAATTCACCCCTCCACTTT
D gene: TRBD1; J gene: TRBJ1-2; clone size: few; V gene: TRBV5-1; CDR3 protein: CASSPEQGARRYGYTF; CDR3 DNA: TGCGCCAGCAGCCCCGAACAGGGGGCGCGCCGCTATGGCTACACCTTC
D gene: NA; J gene: TRBJ2-2; clone size: NA; V gene: TRBV24-1; CDR3 protein: CATSDYPGTGELFF; CDR3 DNA: TGTGCCACCAGTGATTACCCGGGAACCGGGGAGCTGTTTTTT
D gene: TRBD1; J gene: TRBJ2-1; clone size: NA; V gene: TRBV7-2; CDR3 protein: CASSLDGTGVYNEQFF; CDR3 DNA: TGTGCCAGCAGCTTAGACGGGACAGGGGTGTACAATGAGCAGTTCTTC
D gene: NA; J gene: TRBJ2-4; clone size: few; V gene: TRBV28; CDR3 protein: CASSPTRDGAKNIQYF; CDR3 DNA: TGTGCCAGCAGCCCTACCCGGGACGGAGCCAAAAACATTCAGTACTTC
D gene: NA; J gene: TRBJ1-2; clone size: few; V gene: TRBV20-1; CDR3 protein: CSARDPRQSYGYTF; CDR3 DNA: TGCAGTGCTAGGGACCCGAGACAGAGCTATGGCTACACCTTC